The 14 T cell receptor beta chains below come from one sample, sequenced in a study of beta chain features in type 1 diabetes. Sequenced material consisted of expressed TCRB transcripts (all of the isolated RNA was reverse transcribed). The repertoire was sequenced with immunoSEQ multiplex PCR; TCRdb's copy has only in-frame clones and lacks some. The sample carries hundreds of thousands of clones, 10% to 15% recorded once. Sequencing was performed on naive CD4+ T cells from blood. These TCRs come from a man aged 18 to 30 in good health.

This clone turned up a few times. The chain uses TRBV4-2 and TRBJ2-3; 7 bases agree with TRBD1. In germline, CDR1 is LGHNA, CDR2 YNFKEQ. The V segment lost 0 bases and the J segment 2 bases; nucleotides outside the gene matches: 2. This CDR3 is built from 15 residues. In DNA, the CDR3 is TGTGCCAGCAGCCAAGAGAGGGGGCTCACAGATACGCAGTATTTT. It codes for CASSQERGLTDTQYF.

The chain couples TRBV30 to TRBJ2-7; 7 bases line up with TRBD1. Germline-derived CDR1 and CDR2 are GTSNPN and SVGIG (reference sequence). The CDR3 sequence is 13 residues long. The trim removed 4 bases at V and 0 bases at J, leaving 3 bases unmatched. The CDR3 nucleotides read TGTGCCTGGAACCGGGACAGCTCCTACGAGCAGTACTTC. Translated: CAWNRDSSYEQYF.

This clone came up a few times. The chain uses TRBV30 and TRBJ2-5; TRBD2 agrees at 9 bases. V dropped 5 bases and J dropped 9; count of bases not matched to a gene: 10. The CDR3 length is 13 residues. Germline V gives CDR1 GTSNPN, CDR2 SVGIG (reference sequence). The CDR3: CAWGGASGVAQYF. Here the CDR3 DNA reads TGTGCCTGGGGGGGGGCTAGCGGGGTGGCCCAGTACTTC.

In this sample, this clone turned up a few times. V is TRBV18 and J is TRBJ1-5, with D hard to call. Per germline, CDR1 KGHSH and CDR2 LQKENI. The CDR3 is 15 residues long. The ends were cut back, 2 bases at V and 0 bases at J, with 8 bases in the middle. This chain's CDR3 is CASSPAGTSNQPQHF. As DNA, the CDR3 is TGTGCCAGCTCACCAGCGGGCACTAGCAATCAGCCCCAGCATTTT.

This clone has only a few counts. CDR3 in amino acids: CASSSGVVVWSEQFF. The CDR3 nucleotides are TGTGCCAGCAGCTCAGGGGTCGTGGTGTGGTCTGAGCAGTTCTTC. The genes are TRBV28 and TRBJ2-1; D is possibly TRBD1 (6 bases). The CDR3 length is 15 residues. CDR1 and CDR2 from the germline V gene are MDHEN and SYDVKM. V was pared by 6 bases and J by 9 bases, with 21 bases between.

This clone has a handful of counts. The J gene is TRBJ2-3, the V gene TRBV27, with 11 bases matching TRBD2. V shed 6 bases and J 6 bases; nucleotides not matched to a gene: 8. The CDR3 sequence is 15 residues long. CDR1 and CDR2 from the germline V gene are MNHEY and SMNVEV (reference sequence). CDR3 bases: TGTGCCAGCAGACTGATAGCGGGGGGGCCGGATACGCAGTATTTT. The encoded protein is CASRLIAGGPDTQYF.

V gene TRBV30 combines with J gene TRBJ1-6; weak D call: TRBD1 (5 bases). Per the germline V gene, CDR1 is GTSNPN and CDR2 is SVGIG (reference sequence). V dropped 3 bases and J dropped 9 bases, with 18 bases sitting between them. The CDR3 is 15 amino acids. The CDR3 loop is CAWRDKSFSGSPLHF. The DNA of the CDR3 is TGTGCCTGGAGGGACAAAAGTTTTTCGGGTTCACCCCTCCACTTT.

This clone was counted only a few times. The chain carries TRBV9 and TRBJ2-2, with D unclear. Germline V gives CDR1 SGDLS, CDR2 YYNGEE. With 5 bases removed from V and 1 base from J, the gap between germline ends came to 9 bases. CDR3 length equals 14 residues. Written as DNA, the CDR3 is TGTGCCAGCAGGGTGGCAGGGAACACCGGGGAGCTGTTTTTT. It codes for CASRVAGNTGELFF.

The chain links TRBV5-1 to TRBJ2-3; the match to TRBD2 covers 12 bases. The J segment lost 1 base and the V segment lost 1 base, leaving 7 bases of the junction unmatched. The CDR3 is made up of 18 amino acids. CDR1 SGHRS and CDR2 YFSETQ come from the germline V gene. As DNA, the CDR3 is TGCGCCAGCAGCTTGTATACTAGCGGGAGGCGGGGCACAGATACGCAGTATTTT. Its translation is CASSLYTSGRRGTDTQYF.

This clone was detected a few times. This chain joins TRBV7-2 and TRBJ1-2; D is undetermined. CDR3 length equals 14 residues. V lost 6 bases and J 2 bases, leaving 13 bases between the germline ends. The germline V gene has CDR1 SGHTA and CDR2 FQGNSA. This chain's CDR3 is CASSPAGSNYGYTF. CDR3 bases: TGTGCCAGCAGTCCGGCGGGAAGCAACTATGGCTACACCTTC. The whole variable domain, filled in from reference TRBV7-2 and TRBJ1-2, reads GAGVSQSPSNKVTEKGKDVELRCDPISGHTALYWYRQSLGQGLEFLIYFQGNSAPDKSGLPSDRFSAERTGGSVSTLTIQRTQQEDSAVYLCASSPAGSNYGYTFGSGTRLTVV.

This clone was recorded a few times. J is TRBJ1-5 and V is TRBV4-3, with 8 bases identical to TRBD1. The CDR3 extends over 15 amino acids. V gave up 0 bases and J gave up 6 bases; unmatched junction bases: 4. Germline V gene lookup returns CDR1 LGHNA and CDR2 YSLEER. CDR3 coding DNA: TGCGCCAGCAGCCAAGAGTCAGGGGGCGGTCAGCCCCAGCATTTT. It is translated as CASSQESGGGQPQHF.

Only a few counts were recorded for this clone. The V gene is TRBV7-9, the J gene TRBJ2-5; TRBD1 matches at 7 bases. The end of the DNA is better explained by TRBJ2-7, so the J call may be wrong. The CDR3 consists of 13 residues. Germline V gene sequence: CDR1 SEHNR, CDR2 FQNEAQ (reference sequence). The CDR3 loop is CASSYLDRYEQYF. The CDR3, as DNA: TGTGCCAGCAGCTACCTGGACAGGTACGAGCAGTACTTC.

This clone was detected once. This chain links TRBV15 with TRBJ2-2; 7 nucleotides agree with TRBD1. With V trimmed by 3 bases and J by 7 bases, 8 bases remained unmatched. The CDR3 runs 15 residues. The germline CDR1 and CDR2 sequences are LNHNV and YYDKDF (reference sequence). The DNA for the CDR3 is TGTGCCACCAGCAGGATACAGGGGCCTGGCGGGGAGCTGTTTTTT. The encoded protein is CATSRIQGPGGELFF.

V gene TRBV18 combines with J gene TRBJ2-7; TRBD1 matches 8 bases. Trimming took 1 base from V and 3 from J; bases not matched to a gene: 5. The germline CDR1 and CDR2 sequences are KGHSH and LQKENI. The CDR3 runs to 15 residues. The CDR3 loop is CASSPLRTGSYEQYF. CDR3 DNA: TGTGCCAGCTCACCACTGAGGACAGGGAGCTACGAGCAGTACTTC.